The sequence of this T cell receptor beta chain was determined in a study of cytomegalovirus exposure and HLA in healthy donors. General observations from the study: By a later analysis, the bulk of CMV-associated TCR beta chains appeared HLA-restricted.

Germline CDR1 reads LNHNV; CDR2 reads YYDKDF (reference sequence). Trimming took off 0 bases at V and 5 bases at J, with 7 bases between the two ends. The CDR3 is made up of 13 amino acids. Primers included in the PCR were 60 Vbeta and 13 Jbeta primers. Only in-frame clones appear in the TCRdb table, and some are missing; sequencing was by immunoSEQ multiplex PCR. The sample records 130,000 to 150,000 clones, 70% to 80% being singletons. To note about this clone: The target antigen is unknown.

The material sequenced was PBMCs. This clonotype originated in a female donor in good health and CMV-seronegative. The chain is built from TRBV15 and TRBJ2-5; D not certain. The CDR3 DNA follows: TGTGCCACCAGCAGAGACCGTAGCGAGACCCAGTACTTC. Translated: CATSRDRSETQYF.